This passage covers 6 T cell receptor beta chains from one sample sequenced in a study of T cell changes during pregnancy in multiple sclerosis. Repertoires were generated with immunoSEQ multiplex PCR, while TCRdb's copy carries only in-frame clones and drops some. The sample shows 40,000 to 45,000 clones, about 92% of them seen only once. Sequencing used peripheral blood. The receptors originated from a female donor with multiple sclerosis, enrolled in a pregnancy study.

The V call is TRBV7-9, the J call TRBJ2-1, with D maybe TRBD2 (5 bases). Germline CDR1 and CDR2: SEHNR and FQNEAQ (reference sequence). The CDR3 sequence is 16 residues long. V was trimmed by 0 bases and J by 4 bases, leaving 13 bases between them. The CDR3 loop reads CASSLAGALGYNEQFF. The CDR3 DNA follows: TGTGCCAGCAGCTTAGCGGGAGCCTTGGGGTACAATGAGCAGTTCTTC.

V gene TRBV11-2 combines with J gene TRBJ2-5, with 12 bases aligning to TRBD2. The CDR3 sequence is 14 residues long. CDR1 SGHAT and CDR2 FQNNGV come from the germline V gene. The junction had 3 bases not matched to a gene; V was cut back by 5 bases and J by 5 bases. The CDR3 DNA reads as TGTGCCAGCAGCCTAGGACTAGCGGGGGAGACCCAGTACTTC. Encoded protein: CASSLGLAGETQYF.

The chain has TRBV7-5 and TRBJ2-7. TRBV7-5 constitutes a pseudogene. The CDR3 contains 14 residues. CDR3 residues: CARSPEDGSYEQYF. The CDR3 DNA reads TGTGCCAGAAGCCCCGAGGACGGCTCCTACGAGCAGTACTTC.

The CDR3 bases are TGCGCCAGCAGCCCTAGTCCGGGACAGGGAAGAGATGGCTACACCTTC. Protein product: CASSPSPGQGRDGYTF. This chain uses TRBV4-1 with TRBJ1-2; 9 bases match TRBD1. V dropped 4 bases and J dropped 6; count of bases not matched to a gene: 12. The CDR3 has 16 amino acids. In germline, CDR1 is MGHRA, CDR2 YSYEKL.

This chain uses TRBV6-1 with TRBJ1-1, with no clear D. Trimming took 2 bases from V and 4 from J, leaving 17 bases between them. The CDR3 runs to 16 residues. The germline CDR1 and CDR2 sequences are MNHNS and SASEGT. The CDR3 region has the DNA TGTGCCAGCAGTGAAATAAGATCGGTATACCTCACTGAAGCTTTCTTT. Translated, it gives CASSEIRSVYLTEAFF.

The genes are TRBV7-3 and TRBJ2-1, with 7 bases fitting TRBD2. Germline V gene lookup returns CDR1 SGHTA and CDR2 FQGTGA. Unmatched junction bases numbered 10, after V lost 2 bases and J lost 9 bases. The CDR3 length is 15 residues. CDR3 sequence (DNA): TGTGCCAGCAGCTTACGGGAGGCGACTCCCTTTGAGCAGTTCTTC. This codes for CASSLREATPFEQFF.